One and the same sample provided the 15 T cell receptor beta chains below, sequenced in a study of human versus mouse CDR3 diversity and MHC coevolution. Using immunoSEQ multiplex PCR, the repertoire was profiled, and TCRdb retains in-frame clones only, with some absent. This repertoire shows fewer than 80,000 clones, about 90% found once; its top ten account for around 0.15%. Source material: naive CD4+ T cells from blood. Sample subset: CD45RO-negative CD62L-positive naive CD4 T cells. The source is a person aged 30-69 years in good health.

The chain carries TRBV19 and TRBJ1-5, with unresolved D. This CDR3 comprises 14 residues. Germline loops: CDR1 LNHDA, CDR2 SQIVND (reference sequence). V was shortened by 2 bases and J by 3 bases, with 8 bases between the two germline ends. In DNA, the CDR3 is TGTGCCAGTAGTATACAGGTTTTCAATCAGCCCCAGCATTTT. Translated, it gives CASSIQVFNQPQHF.

V usage is TRBV20-1 and J usage is TRBJ1-2; D ambiguous. The germline V gene encodes CDR1 DFQATT and CDR2 SNEGSKA (reference sequence). The CDR3 consists of 11 residues. Trimming took 3 bases from V and 1 from J, leaving 3 bases between them. CDR3 nucleotides: TGCAGTGCTAGTCGTAACTATGGCTACACCTTC. Amino acid sequence: CSASRNYGYTF.

CDR3 protein: CASSKTVSDTGELFF. CDR3 in DNA: TGTGCCAGCAGCAAGACAGTCTCTGACACCGGGGAGCTGTTTTTT. V usage is TRBV2 and J usage is TRBJ2-2, with D possibly matching TRBD1 (5 bases). Germline CDR1 and CDR2: SNHLY and FYNNEI. The CDR3 contains 15 residues. Trimming took 6 bases from V and 3 from J, leaving 14 bases between them.

The rearrangement joins TRBV5-4 to TRBJ2-1; D is ambiguous. The CDR3 covers 14 residues. Germline V gives CDR1 SGHNT, CDR2 YYREEE (reference sequence). V lost 3 bases and J lost 4, with 11 bases in between. Here the CDR3 DNA reads TGTGCCAGCAGCTCGAGTAGCCCTTACAATGAGCAGTTCTTC. Protein sequence: CASSSSSPYNEQFF.

In this sample, this clone turned up a few times. This chain connects TRBV21-1 to TRBJ1-1; TRBD1, the table's D call, lacks a check against the DNA. TRBV21-1 is noted as a pseudogene. The CDR3 has 15 residues. CDR3 DNA sequence: TGTGCCAGCAGCAAAGGTCTCAGAAAGAACACTGAAGCTTTCTTT. It encodes CASSKGLRKNTEAFF.

The chain couples TRBV18 to TRBJ2-3; D perhaps matches TRBD2 (6 bases). Germline CDR1 is KGHSH and CDR2 is LQKENI. There are 15 residues in the CDR3. The V end was cut by 5 bases, the J end by 3 bases, with 15 bases between. The CDR3 region has the DNA TGTGCCAGCTCAACGGCGGGGTTGGATACAGATACGCAGTATTTT. This encodes CASSTAGLDTDTQYF.

The chain uses TRBV30 and TRBJ1-3; D is unresolved. CDR3 length equals 13 residues. The V gene's germline CDR1 is GTSNPN and CDR2 SVGIG (reference sequence). V lost 3 bases, J lost 2 bases, and 8 bases lay in between. CDR3 loop: CAWREQPGNTIYF. For the CDR3, the DNA is TGTGCCTGGAGGGAACAGCCTGGAAACACCATATATTTT.

The chain uses TRBV4-1 and TRBJ2-3; a possible D gene is TRBD2 (5 bases). This CDR3 is built from 15 residues. Deletions cut 0 bases from V and 4 bases from J, with 11 bases between. Germline CDR1 and CDR2: MGHRA and YSYEKL. In nucleotides, the CDR3 is TGCGCCAGCAGCCAAGATGAGGGTTTGGCAGATACGCAGTATTTT. This sequence encodes CASSQDEGLADTQYF.

This chain joins TRBV6-1 and TRBJ1-3; the match to TRBD1 covers 7 bases. CDR1 is MNHNS, CDR2 SASEGT, per germline. J was trimmed by 0 bases and V by 7 bases; bases with no gene match: 3. This CDR3 has 14 amino acids. In DNA form, the CDR3 reads TGTGCCAGCAAACGGGACAGCTCTGGAAACACCATATATTTT. Residues: CASKRDSSGNTIYF.

This chain connects TRBV30 to TRBJ1-5; D unclear. CDR1 and CDR2 from the germline V gene are GTSNPN and SVGIG (reference sequence). The CDR3 consists of 14 residues. V was cut by 2 bases and J by 2 bases, with 10 bases left in between. CDR3 protein: CAWSTVSGNQPQHF. The DNA of the CDR3 is TGTGCCTGGAGTACGGTAAGCGGCAATCAGCCCCAGCATTTT.

The chain uses TRBV28 and TRBJ2-7; 8 bases match TRBD1. The trim removed 4 bases at V and 3 bases at J, leaving 5 bases unmatched. Germline V CDR1 and CDR2: MDHEN, SYDVKM. The CDR3 consists of 14 residues. In nucleotides, the CDR3 is TGTGCCAGCAGTTCGGGACAGGCCGACTACGAGCAGTACTTC. Protein sequence: CASSSGQADYEQYF. The entire variable domain, with the rest obtained from reference TRBV28 and TRBJ2-7, is as follows: DVKVTQSSRYLVKRTGEKVFLECVQDMDHENMFWYRQDPGLGLRLIYFSYDVKMKEKGDIPEGYSVSREKKERFSLILESASTNQTSMYLCASSSGQADYEQYFGPGTRLTVT.

This clone was seen only once. J is TRBJ1-2 and V is TRBV7-9; 9 bases match TRBD1. CDR3 length equals 15 residues. V dropped 0 bases and J dropped 6; count of bases not matched to a gene: 5. CDR1 and CDR2 from the germline V gene are SEHNR and FQNEAQ (reference sequence). The CDR3 DNA is TGTGCCAGCAGCTTAGCGACAGGGACAGGGCATGGCTACACCTTC. Protein product: CASSLATGTGHGYTF. The entire variable domain, with the rest obtained from reference TRBV7-9 and TRBJ1-2, is as follows: DTGVSQNPRHKITKRGQNVTFRCDPISEHNRLYWYRQTLGQGPEFLTYFQNEAQLEKSRLLSDRFSAERPKGSFSTLEIQRTEQGDSAMYLCASSLATGTGHGYTFGSGTRLTVV.

This chain links TRBV18 with TRBJ1-3; D is unresolved. Germline lookup yields CDR1 KGHSH and CDR2 LQKENI. CDR3 length: 13 residues. The ends were cut back, 3 bases at V and 2 bases at J, with 5 bases in the middle. The CDR3 region is CASSPSTGNTIYF. The CDR3 DNA reads as TGTGCCAGCTCACCCTCTACTGGAAACACCATATATTTT.

V is TRBV29-1 and J is TRBJ2-1, with D perhaps matching TRBD1 (5 bases). CDR3 length: 13 amino acids. The V gene's germline CDR1 is SQVTM and CDR2 ANQGSEA. The V end was cut by 6 bases, the J end by 2 bases, with 11 bases between. The CDR3 is CSVQLTAYNEQFF. As DNA, the CDR3 is TGCAGCGTCCAATTGACAGCCTACAATGAGCAGTTCTTC.

The rearrangement links TRBV11-2 to TRBJ2-7; TRBD2 is a possible D gene (5 bases). Trimming shortened V by 6 bases and J by 1 base, and 16 bases separated the two germline ends. CDR1 is SGHAT and CDR2 is FQNNGV in the germline V gene. CDR3 length: 15 residues. The CDR3 is CASRKAVGSSYEQYF. The CDR3 nucleotides are TGTGCCAGCAGGAAAGCGGTGGGCAGTTCCTACGAGCAGTACTTC. The full variable domain, with the rest looked up from reference TRBV11-2 and TRBJ2-7, is EAGVAQSPRYKIIEKRQSVAFWCNPISGHATLYWYQQILGQGPKLLIQFQNNGVVDDSQLPKDRFSAERLKGVDSTLKIQPAKLEDSAVYLCASRKAVGSSYEQYFGPGTRLTVT.